This T cell receptor (beta chain) was sequenced during a study of OX40 agonist ivuxolimab in advanced cancers. Across the study: Patients were roughly 81% male with ages roughly 23 to 79, mean roughly 55.

Sequencing was performed with immunoSEQ multiplex PCR; in TCRdb, only in-frame clones are kept and a portion is missing. This table has approximately 66,000 clones, around 86% appearing once. Note on this clone: Its antigen is not identified.

General study points: The study observed clonal expansion of CD4+ and CD8+ blood T cells by week 6 at 0.1 to 3.0 mg/kg.

This material consisted of CD4+ or CD8+ T cells sorted from blood, taken in a trial of the OX40 agonist ivuxolimab. This sequence was found in an adult with an advanced solid tumor such as melanoma, head and neck, liver or kidney cancer.

CDR3: CASSILAGGPAETQYF. The CDR3, as DNA: TGTGCCAGTAGTATTCTAGCGGGGGGGCCCGCAGAGACCCAGTACTTC. The rearrangement joins TRBV19 to TRBJ2-5; 12 bases map to TRBD2. The CDR3 sequence is 16 residues long. The ends lost 3 bases at V and 4 bases at J; junction bases unmatched: 6. From germline, CDR1 is LNHDA and CDR2 SQIVND (reference sequence).